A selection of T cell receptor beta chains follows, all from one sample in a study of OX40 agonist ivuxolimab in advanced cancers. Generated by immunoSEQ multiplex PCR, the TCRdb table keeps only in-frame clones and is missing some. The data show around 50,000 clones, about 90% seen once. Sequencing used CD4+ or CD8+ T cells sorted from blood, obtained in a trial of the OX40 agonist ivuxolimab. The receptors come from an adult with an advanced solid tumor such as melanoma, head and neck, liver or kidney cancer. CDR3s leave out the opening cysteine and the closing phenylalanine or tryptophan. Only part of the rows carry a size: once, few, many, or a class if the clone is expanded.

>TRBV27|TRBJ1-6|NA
ASSFEGSSYNSPLH
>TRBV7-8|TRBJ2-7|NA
ASSSAVGEQY
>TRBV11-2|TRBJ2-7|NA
ASSLGRGGYEQY
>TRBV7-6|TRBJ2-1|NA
ASSLVQGADEQF
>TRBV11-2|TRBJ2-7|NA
ASSPMAGQGFSYEQY
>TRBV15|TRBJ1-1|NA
ATSREGGGGTEAF
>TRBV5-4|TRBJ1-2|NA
ASSTGSDANYGYT
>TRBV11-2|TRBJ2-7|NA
ASSLITGVYSYEQY
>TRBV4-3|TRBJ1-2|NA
ASSARGAGALYGYT
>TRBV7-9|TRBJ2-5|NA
ASSPYGGQETQY
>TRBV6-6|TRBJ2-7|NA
ASSPPGLQY
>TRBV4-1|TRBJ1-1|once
ASSRDAGGVTEAF
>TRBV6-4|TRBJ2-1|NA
ASSPDNPGLFTYNEQF
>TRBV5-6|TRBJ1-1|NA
ASRLAADTEAF
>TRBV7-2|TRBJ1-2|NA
ASSLVVGSSNYGYT
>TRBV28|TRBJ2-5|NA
ASTLVGGETQY
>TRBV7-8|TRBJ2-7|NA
ASSWDRGGDEQY
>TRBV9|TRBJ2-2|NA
ASSPGGTGELF
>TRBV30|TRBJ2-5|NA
AWSEPGQGIETQY
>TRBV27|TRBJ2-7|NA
ASSQTRDRDYEQY
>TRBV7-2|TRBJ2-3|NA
ASSLPADTQY
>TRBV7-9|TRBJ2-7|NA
ASSQDSYEQY
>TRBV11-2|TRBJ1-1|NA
ASRQPTGGGTEAF
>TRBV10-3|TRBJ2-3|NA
AISELMVSGVGTDTQY
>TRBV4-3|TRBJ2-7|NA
ASSQGVDSYEQY